This T cell receptor (beta chain) was identified in a study of cytomegalovirus exposure and HLA in healthy donors. Sequenced by immunoSEQ multiplex PCR; TCRdb stores in-frame clones only, minus some. The sample consists of 200,000 to 250,000 clones, about nine tenths of them appearing once. The germline CDR1 and CDR2 sequences are SGHTA and FQGNSA. Trimming pared 3 bases from V and 7 bases from J, leaving 15 bases between. The CDR3 length is 14 residues. The study's findings and limits: Despite most TCR sequences being rare, some public TCRs occurred in many donors. Subsequent analysis revealed that first-cohort TCR clusters tended to co-occur in the 120 or so validation repertoires. The study put 150 to 200 TCR beta chains on its list as cytomegalovirus-associated. Researchers reported that a few CMV-associated chains were confirmed in vitro as CMV antigen-specific.

Turning to this clone: Its target is unknown.

The chain recombines TRBV7-2 with TRBJ1-2, with D possibly matching TRBD1 (6 bases). This TCR was sampled from a woman in her late teens or twenties in good health and CMV-seropositive. Sequenced input: PBMCs. The CDR3 is CASSFTGINGGYTF. CDR3 nucleotides: TGTGCCAGCAGCTTCACAGGGATTAATGGTGGCTACACCTTC. Complete variable domain (other parts from reference TRBV7-2 and TRBJ1-2): GAGVSQSPSNKVTEKGKDVELRCDPISGHTALYWYRQSLGQGLEFLIYFQGNSAPDKSGLPSDRFSAERTGGSVSTLTIQRTQQEDSAVYLCASSFTGINGGYTFGSGTRLTVV.